The next 19 T cell receptor beta chains were all read from a single sample in a study of post-analysis software for immune sequencing data. Unique molecular identifiers were carried by the TCR beta cDNA libraries. Using its own MiXCR run on the PCR reads, TCRdb lists one record per CDR3 protein. The sample shows hundreds of thousands of distinct CDR3 sequences, 55% to 70% of them seen only once. Study findings and constraints: When patients were compared with controls, about five TRBV segments were more frequent, TRBV5-6, TRBV5-1 and TRBV20-1 among them.

These receptors have no identified antigens. The sequencing sample was made of blood. The receptors come from a girl aged 2 to 9 with multiple sclerosis.

This chain joins TRBV27 and TRBJ2-7, with a possible D match to TRBD1 (8 bases). The germline V gene has CDR1 MNHEY and CDR2 SMNVEV (reference sequence). The ends were cut back, 5 bases at V and 2 bases at J, with 19 bases in the middle. CDR3 length: 16 residues. The CDR3 coding sequence is TGTGCCAGCAGTCCCTGGGAGGGACAGGAGCCCTACGAGCAGTACTTC. Its translation: CASSPWEGQEPYEQYF.

This clonotype has just a few counts. This chain connects TRBV10-3 to TRBJ1-5; D may be TRBD1 (5 bases). The V end was cut by 0 bases, the J end by 5 bases, with 8 bases between. CDR3 length: 14 amino acids. CDR1 is ENHRY, CDR2 SYGVKD, per germline. The CDR3 loop is CAISESGDYQPQHF. CDR3 nucleotide sequence: TGTGCCATCAGTGAGTCGGGGGATTATCAGCCCCAGCATTTT.

This clonotype was observed a few times. The chain joins TRBV6-5 to TRBJ2-7; possibly TRBD2 for D (6 bases). In germline, CDR1 is MNHEY, CDR2 SVGAGI. Between the trimmed V and J ends, which lost 2 bases and 0 bases, there was a span of 11 bases. This CDR3 is built from 15 residues. CDR3 region: CASSYGTGVSYEQYF. Here the CDR3 DNA reads TGTGCCAGCAGTTACGGGACTGGAGTCTCCTACGAGCAGTACTTC.

V gene TRBV20-1 combines with J gene TRBJ1-2; 7 nucleotides line up with TRBD1. Germline V CDR1 and CDR2: DFQATT, SNEGSKA (reference sequence). The CDR3 has 14 residues. V lost 7 bases, J lost 4 bases, and 12 bases stayed unmatched. CDR3 sequence reads: CSVPPATGFYGYTF. CDR3 nucleotide sequence: TGCAGTGTTCCCCCGGCGACAGGGTTCTATGGCTACACCTTC.

This sequence joins TRBV5-1 and TRBJ2-1; no reliable D call. CDR1 is SGHRS and CDR2 is YFSETQ in the germline V gene. The CDR3 spans 14 residues. V was trimmed by 5 bases and J by 4 bases, leaving 13 bases between them. The CDR3 DNA reads as TGCGCCAGCAGAACCTCTCTCGGGTACAATGAGCAGTTCTTC. Amino acid sequence: CASRTSLGYNEQFF.

A single count supports this clonotype. The chain combines TRBV20-1 with TRBJ1-2; D perhaps matches TRBD1 (5 bases). Germline assignment: CDR1 DFQATT and CDR2 SNEGSKA (reference sequence). CDR3 length: 14 amino acids. V dropped 2 bases and J dropped 3 bases, with 13 bases sitting between them. This CDR3 reads CSARPPGRDYGYTF. The DNA of the CDR3 is TGCAGTGCTAGACCCCCGGGACGGGACTATGGCTACACCTTC.

This clonotype came up a few times. This chain links TRBV7-8 with TRBJ2-1, with 9 bases identical to TRBD2. CDR3 length: 16 amino acids. J gave up 0 bases and V 5 bases, and 5 bases lay outside the gene matches. Germline assignment: CDR1 SGHVS and CDR2 FQNEAQ. CDR3 amino acids: CASSTPTSGSYNEQFF. The CDR3 nucleotides read TGTGCCAGCAGCACTCCGACTAGCGGCTCCTACAATGAGCAGTTCTTC.

V is TRBV6-2 or TRBV6-3 and J is TRBJ2-7, with 7 positions matching TRBD1. V shed 6 bases and J 3 bases; nucleotides not matched to a gene: 17. The germline CDR1 and CDR2 sequences are MNHEY and SVGEGT. This CDR3 comprises 17 residues. The DNA for the CDR3 is TGTGCCAGCAGCCCTTCAATGGACAGGCTTTGGTTCTACGAGCAGTACTTC. It specifies CASSPSMDRLWFYEQYF.

There are a few counts of this clonotype. The chain recombines TRBV6-5 with TRBJ1-2, with D tentatively TRBD1 (6 bases). The CDR3 is made up of 14 amino acids. The V end was cut by 6 bases, the J end by 3 bases, with 14 bases between. Germline CDR1 reads MNHEY; CDR2 reads SVGAGI. The CDR3 DNA reads as TGTGCCAGCAGCTTCGACAGGAACGACTATGGCTACACCTTC. Translating it yields CASSFDRNDYGYTF.

The chain couples TRBV29-1 to TRBJ2-7; possible D gene TRBD2, 5 bases. Germline V CDR1 and CDR2: SQVTM, ANQGSEA. Trimming left V 5 bases short and J 6 bases short, with 14 bases between. The CDR3 extends over 12 amino acids. This CDR3 reads CSVRGGLGEQYF. The CDR3 DNA follows: TGCAGCGTTCGGGGTGGCCTTGGCGAGCAGTACTTC.

The sample holds a few counts of this clonotype. V usage is TRBV29-1 and J usage is TRBJ2-1, with 11 bases matching TRBD1. The CDR3 consists of 13 residues. Germline V gene lookup returns CDR1 SQVTM and CDR2 ANQGSEA. CDR3 sequence: CSFRDRGLGEQFF. The DNA for the CDR3 is TGCAGTTTCCGGGACAGGGGGTTAGGTGAGCAGTTCTTC.

This clonotype is a singleton in its sample. The V gene is TRBV10-3, the J gene TRBJ2-1; TRBD2 matches 10 bases. J gave up 6 bases and V 4 bases, and 6 bases lay outside the gene matches. CDR1 is ENHRY and CDR2 is SYGVKD in the germline V gene. This CDR3 is 15 amino acids long. In nucleotides, the CDR3 is TGTGCCATCAGTGGACGGACTAGCGGCGCCAATGAGCAGTTCTTC. It codes for CAISGRTSGANEQFF.

The chain has TRBV5-1 and TRBJ2-7; TRBD1 matches at 9 bases. Germline V gene data show CDR1 as SGHRS and CDR2 as YFSETQ. CDR3 length: 14 amino acids. The junction had 13 bases not matched to a gene; V was cut back by 4 bases and J by 11 bases. For the CDR3, the DNA is TGCGCCAGCAGCGCCACGGACAGGGGTGAGAGGAAGTACTTC. Translation gives CASSATDRGERKYF. The complete variable domain, with remaining parts taken from reference TRBV5-1 and TRBJ2-7, reads KAGVTQTPRYLIKTRGQQVTLSCSPISGHRSVSWYQQTPGQGLQFLFEYFSETQRNKGNFPGRFSGRQFSNSRSEMNVSTLELGDSALYLCASSATDRGERKYFGPGTRLTVT.

The chain combines TRBV4-2 with TRBJ1-2; tentatively, D is TRBD1 (5 bases). From germline, CDR1 is LGHNA and CDR2 YNFKEQ. The CDR3 totals 16 residues. Deletions cut 2 bases from V and 2 bases from J, with 15 bases between. The CDR3 region has the DNA TGTGCCAGCAGCCAAACGGCGGAGGGGCGGAACTATGGCTACACCTTC. This encodes CASSQTAEGRNYGYTF.

This clonotype was observed a handful of times. V is TRBV11-1 and J is TRBJ2-1; TRBD1 or TRBD2 may be the D gene (5 bases each). The CDR3 is 15 residues long. V was clipped by 5 bases and J by 2 bases, with 13 bases between them. Germline loops: CDR1 SGHAT, CDR2 FQDESV (reference sequence). The CDR3 spells CASSQFGDPYNEQFF. CDR3 nucleotides: TGTGCCAGCAGCCAGTTCGGGGACCCCTACAATGAGCAGTTCTTC.

The chain employs TRBV7-8 and TRBJ2-1; no firm D call. Trimming pared 2 bases from V and 10 bases from J, leaving 9 bases between. Germline values: CDR1 SGHVS, CDR2 FQNEAQ. The CDR3 is made up of 12 amino acids. The CDR3 DNA follows: TGTGCCAGCAGCTTAAGCAGACGGGAGCAGTTCTTC. It encodes CASSLSRREQFF.

In this sample, this clonotype turned up many times. In nucleotides, the CDR3 is TGCAGTGCTGAGAGGGGATCTAGCACAGATACGCAGTATTTT. Amino acid sequence: CSAERGSSTDTQYF. The chain joins TRBV20-1 to TRBJ2-3; D could derive from TRBD1 or TRBD2 (5 bases each). This CDR3 spans 14 amino acids. Germline-derived CDR1 and CDR2 are DFQATT and SNEGSKA (reference sequence). V lost 5 bases, J lost 0 bases, and 12 bases lay in between.

Only one count was recorded for this clonotype. This chain links TRBV5-1 with TRBJ2-3, with 8 bases matching TRBD2. From germline, CDR1 is SGHRS and CDR2 YFSETQ. J lost 1 base, V lost 0 bases, and 7 bases had no gene match. This CDR3 spans 17 amino acids. The CDR3 bases are TGCGCCAGCAGCTTGGCCGTGGGTAGCGGGGGCACAGATACGCAGTATTTT. It yields the protein CASSLAVGSGGTDTQYF.

V and J are TRBV4-2 and TRBJ1-5, with 8 bases that match TRBD1. In germline, CDR1 is LGHNA, CDR2 YNFKEQ. V was clipped by 0 bases and J by 7 bases; unmatched bases: 5. This CDR3 comprises 15 residues. The CDR3 region has the DNA TGTGCCAGCAGCCAAGATAGACAGGGGTGGCAGCCCCAGCATTTT. It codes for CASSQDRQGWQPQHF.